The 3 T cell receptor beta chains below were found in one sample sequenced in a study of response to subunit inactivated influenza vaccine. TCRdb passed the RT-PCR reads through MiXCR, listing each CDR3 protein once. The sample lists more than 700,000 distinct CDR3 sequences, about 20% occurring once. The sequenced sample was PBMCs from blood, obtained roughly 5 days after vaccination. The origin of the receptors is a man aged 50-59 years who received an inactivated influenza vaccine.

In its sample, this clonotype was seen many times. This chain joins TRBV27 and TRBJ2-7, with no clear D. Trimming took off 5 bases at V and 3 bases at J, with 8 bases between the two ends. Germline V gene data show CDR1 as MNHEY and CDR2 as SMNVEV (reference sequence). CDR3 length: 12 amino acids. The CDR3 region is CASSPNFYEQYF. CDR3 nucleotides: TGTGCCAGCAGTCCTAACTTCTACGAGCAGTACTTC.

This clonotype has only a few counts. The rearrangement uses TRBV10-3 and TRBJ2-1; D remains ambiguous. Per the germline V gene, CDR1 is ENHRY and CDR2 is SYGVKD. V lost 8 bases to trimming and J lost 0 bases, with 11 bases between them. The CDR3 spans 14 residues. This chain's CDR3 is CAIGPASSYNEQFF. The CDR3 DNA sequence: TGTGCCATCGGTCCAGCGAGCTCCTACAATGAGCAGTTCTTC.

CDR3 amino acids: CSAEALAGGPYQETQYF. The CDR3 DNA is TGCAGTGCTGAAGCCCTAGCGGGAGGGCCTTACCAAGAGACCCAGTACTTC. This chain uses TRBV20-1 with TRBJ2-5; TRBD2 matches 12 bases. CDR3 length equals 17 residues. Germline CDR1 is DFQATT and CDR2 is SNEGSKA (reference sequence). The V segment lost 5 bases and the J segment 0 bases; nucleotides outside the gene matches: 10.